Each of the 24 T cell receptor beta chains below was sequenced from the same sample in a study of cytomegalovirus exposure and HLA in healthy donors listed by TCRdb under 2017. The library came from the immunoSEQ multiplex PCR assay. For the multiplex PCR, a mixture combining 60 forward primers for TCR Vbeta segments and 13 reverse primers for TCR Jbeta segments was used. Held by TCRdb, this immuneACCESS table contains in-frame sequences only and omits some clones. Under half of the omission traces to an unresolved V gene where checked; the cause of the rest is unknown. The sample table shows about 140,000 clones, and 70% to 85% are seen once. 1.5% to 2% of the sample rests with the top ten. The sample comprised PBMCs. These receptors all come from a middle-aged woman in good health and CMV-seronegative.

The chain recombines TRBV7-8 with TRBJ1-2; TRBD1 agrees at 9 bases. Germline CDR1 reads SGHVS; CDR2 reads FQNEAQ. Trimming removed 2 bases from V and 3 bases from J; junction bases left unmatched: 7. This CDR3 has 16 residues. The CDR3 region has the DNA TGTGCCAGCAGCTTATTGGGACAGGGCGGTGACTATGGCTACACCTTC. It codes for CASSLLGQGGDYGYTF. The full variable domain, with the rest looked up from reference TRBV7-8 and TRBJ1-2, is GAGVSQSPRYKVAKRGQDVALRCDPISGHVSLFWYQQALGQGPEFLTYFQNEAQLDKSGLPSDRFFAERPEGSVSTLKIQRTQQEDSAVYLCASSLLGQGGDYGYTFGSGTRLTVV.

The V gene is TRBV5-1, the J gene TRBJ1-4; D remains unclear. The CDR3 consists of 15 residues. Trimming stripped 3 bases from V and 3 bases from J, with 12 bases between. CDR1 and CDR2 from the germline V gene are SGHRS and YFSETQ. CDR3 residues: CASSWYGVPNEKLFF. In DNA, the CDR3 is TGCGCCAGCAGCTGGTACGGGGTACCTAATGAAAAACTGTTTTTT.

The CDR3 loop is CASSQGTGTVHEQYF. The CDR3 DNA is TGTGCCAGCAGCCAGGGGACAGGGACCGTCCACGAGCAGTACTTC. The chain couples TRBV7-6 to TRBJ2-7; 9 bases map to TRBD1. Trimming removed 5 bases from V and 5 bases from J; junction bases left unmatched: 10. CDR3 length: 15 amino acids. Per the germline V gene, CDR1 is SGHVS and CDR2 is FNYEAQ.

J is TRBJ2-5 and V is TRBV5-4; tentatively, D is TRBD1 (5 bases). Trimming pared 2 bases from V and 5 bases from J, leaving 16 bases between. In germline, CDR1 is SGHNT, CDR2 YYREEE (reference sequence). The CDR3 sequence is 15 residues long. The CDR3 DNA reads TGTGCCAGCAGCTTAAGGGGCCAAGGTGGGGAGACCCAGTACTTC. It is translated as CASSLRGQGGETQYF.

The chain has TRBV7-9 and TRBJ1-2; D gene uncertain. V lost 6 bases and J 11 bases, leaving 13 bases between the germline ends. The CDR3 runs to 11 residues. Germline assignment: CDR1 SEHNR and CDR2 FQNEAQ (reference sequence). Here the CDR3 DNA reads TGTGCCAGCAGTCCGACACGTGCGTACACCTTC. Translating gives CASSPTRAYTF.

The chain joins TRBV27 to TRBJ2-7; the D is unclear. There are 15 residues in the CDR3. V lost 5 bases and J 5 bases, leaving 19 bases between the germline ends. Looked up from germline, CDR1 is MNHEY and CDR2 is SMNVEV (reference sequence). The CDR3 is CASSTPSGRLNEQYF. The CDR3 DNA reads TGTGCCAGCAGTACCCCCTCTGGCAGGCTCAACGAGCAGTACTTC.

This chain joins TRBV5-1 and TRBJ2-5; 9 nucleotides line up with TRBD1. The germline V gene encodes CDR1 SGHRS and CDR2 YFSETQ. The CDR3 length is 16 residues. The junction had 8 bases not matched to a gene; V was cut back by 3 bases and J by 2 bases. The CDR3: CASSWGQGDMQETQYF. Written as DNA, the CDR3 is TGCGCCAGCAGCTGGGGACAGGGTGACATGCAAGAGACCCAGTACTTC.

V gene TRBV11-2 combines with J gene TRBJ2-5; 10 bases line up with TRBD2. The CDR3 sequence is 15 residues long. The germline V gene has CDR1 SGHAT and CDR2 FQNNGV. J gave up 2 bases and V 2 bases, and 2 bases lay outside the gene matches. CDR3 region: CASSLLAGAQETQYF. CDR3 DNA: TGTGCCAGCAGCTTACTAGCGGGAGCTCAAGAGACCCAGTACTTC. The full variable domain, with the rest looked up from reference TRBV11-2 and TRBJ2-5, is EAGVAQSPRYKIIEKRQSVAFWCNPISGHATLYWYQQILGQGPKLLIQFQNNGVVDDSQLPKDRFSAERLKGVDSTLKIQPAKLEDSAVYLCASSLLAGAQETQYFGPGTRLLVL.

This chain connects TRBV27 to TRBJ2-1; D is unresolved. Trimming took 3 bases from V and 7 from J, leaving 10 bases between them. CDR3 length: 13 residues. From germline, CDR1 is MNHEY and CDR2 SMNVEV (reference sequence). The CDR3, as DNA: TGTGCCAGCAGTTTGTTCGAGTGGAATGAGCAGTTCTTC. Protein product: CASSLFEWNEQFF.

This clone has a single count. The chain is built from TRBV7-9 and TRBJ2-3, with 8 bases identical to TRBD2. Trimming at V came to 6 bases and at J to 3 bases, leaving 8 bases not matched to a gene. The germline CDR1 and CDR2 sequences are SEHNR and FQNEAQ (reference sequence). The CDR3 contains 15 residues. DNA of the CDR3: TGTGCCAGCAGACGACCCGGGAGGGGTACAGATACGCAGTATTTT. It is translated as CASRRPGRGTDTQYF.

The V call is TRBV19, the J call TRBJ1-2, with D tentatively TRBD1 (6 bases). Germline V gene sequence: CDR1 LNHDA, CDR2 SQIVND (reference sequence). Trimming pared 5 bases from V and 6 bases from J, leaving 16 bases between. The CDR3 is 14 residues long. CDR3 sequence (DNA): TGTGCCAGTAGTTCCCAAGTGAGGGGGAATGGCTACACCTTC. Translated, it gives CASSSQVRGNGYTF.

This clone was seen a few times. The chain recombines TRBV7-2 with TRBJ2-3, with D maybe TRBD1 (6 bases). The ends were cut back, 4 bases at V and 2 bases at J, with 16 bases in the middle. CDR1 SGHTA and CDR2 FQGNSA come from the germline V gene. The CDR3 has 16 amino acids. In DNA form, the CDR3 reads TGTGCCAGCAGCTCACCCCCGGGACACCTCACAGATACGCAGTATTTT. Translated: CASSSPPGHLTDTQYF. Supplemented by reference TRBV7-2 and TRBJ2-3, the full variable domain reads GAGVSQSPSNKVTEKGKDVELRCDPISGHTALYWYRQSLGQGLEFLIYFQGNSAPDKSGLPSDRFSAERTGGSVSTLTIQRTQQEDSAVYLCASSSPPGHLTDTQYFGPGTRLTVL.

V gene TRBV6-1 combines with J gene TRBJ2-3, with D possibly TRBD2 on 5 matching bases. Trimming removed 6 bases from V and 5 bases from J, with 15 bases in between. Germline V gene data show CDR1 as MNHNS and CDR2 as SASEGT. This CDR3 contains 14 residues. Here the CDR3 DNA reads TGTGCCAGCAGGGCGGGTGGGAGTCAAGATACGCAGTATTTT. This translates into CASRAGGSQDTQYF.

This clone was seen more than once but under ten times. This specimen includes other DNA sequences encoding the same CDR3. The V call is TRBV5-1, the J call TRBJ2-7, with D maybe TRBD1 (6 bases). Germline CDR1 reads SGHRS; CDR2 reads YFSETQ. There are 13 residues in the CDR3. The V end was cut by 4 bases, the J end by 4 bases, with 12 bases between. CDR3 coding DNA: TGCGCCAGCAGCCCCGGGACAATATACGAGCAGTACTTC. Translation gives CASSPGTIYEQYF.

The chain carries TRBV2 and TRBJ2-6; D call uncertain. The CDR3 length is 14 residues. Germline V gene data show CDR1 as SNHLY and CDR2 as FYNNEI. Trimming took off 7 bases at V and 0 bases at J, with 7 bases between the two ends. The CDR3 spells CASISSSGANVLTF. The CDR3 DNA sequence: TGTGCCAGCATTTCGAGCTCTGGGGCCAACGTCCTGACTTTC.

The gene calls are TRBV6-1 and TRBJ2-1; 9 bases match TRBD1. The J segment lost 8 bases and the V segment lost 6 bases, leaving 8 bases of the junction unmatched. The CDR3 runs 14 residues. From germline, CDR1 is MNHNS and CDR2 SASEGT. In DNA form, the CDR3 reads TGTGCCAGCAGCGGACAGGGGACCATCGATGAGCAGTTCTTC. Protein product: CASSGQGTIDEQFF.

This rearrangement joins TRBV5-6 to TRBJ2-5; maybe TRBD1 (6 bases). This CDR3 comprises 15 residues. Trimming removed 2 bases from V and 4 bases from J, with 15 bases in between. CDR1 is SGHDT and CDR2 is YYEEEE in the germline V gene. CDR3 sequence (DNA): TGTGCCAGCAGCTTTTCAGGGCAAGGGGGAGAGACCCAGTACTTC. Protein product: CASSFSGQGGETQYF.

The V call is TRBV4-1, the J call TRBJ2-7, with TRBD1 matching 9 bases. The V gene end was trimmed by 1 base and the J gene end by 1 base; junction bases not matched to a gene: 2. Germline V lookup: CDR1 MGHRA, CDR2 YSYEKL. The CDR3 length is 15 residues. CDR3 loop: CASSQGQGGSYEQYF. The CDR3 DNA reads as TGCGCCAGCAGCCAAGGACAGGGGGGGTCCTACGAGCAGTACTTC.

The CDR3: CASSLEGDEYF. The CDR3 DNA sequence: TGTGCCAGCAGCTTAGAGGGCGACGAGTACTTC. The chain joins TRBV11-2 to TRBJ2-7, with D uncertain. Trimming cost V 0 bases and J 11 bases, with 8 bases left between them. The CDR3 has 11 residues. Germline V lookup: CDR1 SGHAT, CDR2 FQNNGV.

The CDR3 spells CASSLQAGSYNEQFF. The DNA of the CDR3 is TGTGCCAGCAGCTTACAAGCGGGCTCCTACAATGAGCAGTTCTTC. The J gene is TRBJ2-1, the V gene TRBV7-2; D perhaps matches TRBD2 (6 bases). Germline values: CDR1 SGHTA, CDR2 FQGNSA. This CDR3 is built from 15 residues. The V end was cut by 2 bases, the J end by 0 bases, with 8 bases between.

The chain combines TRBV10-3 with TRBJ2-2; the D is unclear. The V end was cut by 2 bases, the J end by 3 bases, with 4 bases between. Germline CDR1 ENHRY, CDR2 SYGVKD. The CDR3 runs 13 residues. This CDR3 reads CAISETDTGELFF. CDR3 in DNA: TGTGCCATCAGTGAGACAGACACCGGGGAGCTGTTTTTT.

The V call is TRBV28, the J call TRBJ1-1; the D gene is possibly TRBD1 (6 bases). Trimming removed 7 bases at V and 0 bases at J, with 15 bases between. Germline V gene sequence: CDR1 MDHEN, CDR2 SYDVKM. This CDR3 is built from 15 residues. The CDR3 is CASTTGPPMNTEAFF. In DNA form, the CDR3 reads TGTGCCAGCACCACAGGGCCACCCATGAACACTGAAGCTTTCTTT.

This chain links TRBV2 with TRBJ2-2, with D uncertain. The germline gives CDR1 SNHLY, CDR2 FYNNEI. Trimming stripped 3 bases from V and 4 bases from J, with 12 bases between. This CDR3 comprises 15 residues. The CDR3 bases are TGTGCCAGCAGTGAGGTGGGCCCCCGCACCGGGGAGCTGTTTTTT. Protein product: CASSEVGPRTGELFF.

The chain is built from TRBV5-1 and TRBJ2-7, with D maybe TRBD1 (5 bases). The germline CDR1 and CDR2 sequences are SGHRS and YFSETQ. The CDR3 sequence is 16 residues long. V was trimmed by 0 bases and J by 5 bases, leaving 18 bases between them. CDR3 DNA: TGCGCCAGCAGCTTGGATATAAGGGGCGCTGGCCACGAGCAGTACTTC. Translating gives CASSLDIRGAGHEQYF.